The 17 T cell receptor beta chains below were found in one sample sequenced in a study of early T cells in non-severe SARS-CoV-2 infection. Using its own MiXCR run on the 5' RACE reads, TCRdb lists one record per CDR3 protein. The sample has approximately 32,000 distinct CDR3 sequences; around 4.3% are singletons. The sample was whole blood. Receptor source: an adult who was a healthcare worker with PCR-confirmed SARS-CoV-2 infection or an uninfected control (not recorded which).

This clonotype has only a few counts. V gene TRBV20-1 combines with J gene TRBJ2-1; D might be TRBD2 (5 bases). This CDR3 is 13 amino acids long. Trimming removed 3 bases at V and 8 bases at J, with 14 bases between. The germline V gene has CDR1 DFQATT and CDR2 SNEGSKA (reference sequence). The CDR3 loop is CSASGLIGDEQFF. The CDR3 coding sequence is TGCAGTGCTAGTGGACTTATTGGGGATGAGCAGTTCTTC.

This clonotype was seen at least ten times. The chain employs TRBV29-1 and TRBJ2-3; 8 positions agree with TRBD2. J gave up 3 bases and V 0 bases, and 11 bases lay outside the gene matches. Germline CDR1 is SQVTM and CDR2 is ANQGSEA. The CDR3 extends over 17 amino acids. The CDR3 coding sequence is TGCAGCGTTGAAGATCTGGGACGGGAGGGCCGTACAGATACGCAGTATTTT. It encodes CSVEDLGREGRTDTQYF.

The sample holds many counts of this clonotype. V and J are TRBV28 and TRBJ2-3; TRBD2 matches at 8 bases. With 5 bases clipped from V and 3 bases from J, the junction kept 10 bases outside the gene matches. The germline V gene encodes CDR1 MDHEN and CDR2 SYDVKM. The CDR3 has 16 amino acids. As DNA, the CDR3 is TGTGCCAGCAGTGTCCTCAGCGGGAGCTATACAGATACGCAGTATTTT. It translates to CASSVLSGSYTDTQYF.

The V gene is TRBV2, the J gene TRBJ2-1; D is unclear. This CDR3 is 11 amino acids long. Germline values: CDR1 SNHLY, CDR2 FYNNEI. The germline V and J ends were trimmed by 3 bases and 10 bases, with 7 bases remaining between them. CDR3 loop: CASSDFSEQFF. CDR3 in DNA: TGTGCCAGCAGTGATTTTAGCGAGCAGTTCTTC.

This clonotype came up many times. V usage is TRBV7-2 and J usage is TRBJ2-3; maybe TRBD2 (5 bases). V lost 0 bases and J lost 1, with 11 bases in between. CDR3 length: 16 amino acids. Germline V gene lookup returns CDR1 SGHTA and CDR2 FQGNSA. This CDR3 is CASSLAARVGTDTQYF. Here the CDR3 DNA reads TGTGCCAGCAGCTTAGCGGCGCGGGTAGGCACAGATACGCAGTATTTT.

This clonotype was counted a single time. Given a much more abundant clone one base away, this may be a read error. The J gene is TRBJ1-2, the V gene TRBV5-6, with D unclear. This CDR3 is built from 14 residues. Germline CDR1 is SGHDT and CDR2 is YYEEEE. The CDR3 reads CANSLKGSNYGYTF. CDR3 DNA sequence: TGTGCCAACAGCTTGAAGGGTTCTAACTATGGCTACACCTTC.

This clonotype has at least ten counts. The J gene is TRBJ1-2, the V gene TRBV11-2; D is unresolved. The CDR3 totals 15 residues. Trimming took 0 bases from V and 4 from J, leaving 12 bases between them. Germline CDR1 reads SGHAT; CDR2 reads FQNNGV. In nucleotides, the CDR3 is TGTGCCAGCAGCTTAGATGGACTAACCAGCTATGGCTACACCTTC. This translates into CASSLDGLTSYGYTF.

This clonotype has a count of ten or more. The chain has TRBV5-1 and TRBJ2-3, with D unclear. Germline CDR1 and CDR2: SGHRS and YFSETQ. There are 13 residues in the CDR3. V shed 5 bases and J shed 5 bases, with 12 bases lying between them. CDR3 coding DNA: TGCGCCAGCAGTGGGCAGAATATAGATACGCAGTATTTT. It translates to CASSGQNIDTQYF. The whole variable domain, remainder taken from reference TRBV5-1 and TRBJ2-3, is KAGVTQTPRYLIKTRGQQVTLSCSPISGHRSVSWYQQTPGQGLQFLFEYFSETQRNKGNFPGRFSGRQFSNSRSEMNVSTLELGDSALYLCASSGQNIDTQYFGPGTRLTVL.

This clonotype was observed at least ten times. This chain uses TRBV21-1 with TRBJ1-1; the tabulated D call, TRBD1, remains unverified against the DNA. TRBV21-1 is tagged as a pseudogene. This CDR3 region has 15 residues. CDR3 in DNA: TGTGCCAGACATCGTACCGACAGTCTGAACACTGAAGCTTTCTTT. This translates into CARHRTDSLNTEAFF.

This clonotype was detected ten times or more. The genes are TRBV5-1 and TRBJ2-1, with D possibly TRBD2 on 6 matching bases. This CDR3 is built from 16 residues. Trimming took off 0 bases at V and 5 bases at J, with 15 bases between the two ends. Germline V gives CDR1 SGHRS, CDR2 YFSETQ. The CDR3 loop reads CASSLGVSGFNNEQFF. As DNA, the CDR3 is TGCGCCAGCAGCTTGGGGGTGAGCGGGTTTAACAATGAGCAGTTCTTC.

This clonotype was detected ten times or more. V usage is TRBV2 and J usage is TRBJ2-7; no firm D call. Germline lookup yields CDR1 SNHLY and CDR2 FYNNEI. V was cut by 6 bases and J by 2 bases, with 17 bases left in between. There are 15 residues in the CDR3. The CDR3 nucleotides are TGTGCCAGCAGCCCGGACCTCTCCCGGGCCTACGAGCAGTACTTC. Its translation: CASSPDLSRAYEQYF.

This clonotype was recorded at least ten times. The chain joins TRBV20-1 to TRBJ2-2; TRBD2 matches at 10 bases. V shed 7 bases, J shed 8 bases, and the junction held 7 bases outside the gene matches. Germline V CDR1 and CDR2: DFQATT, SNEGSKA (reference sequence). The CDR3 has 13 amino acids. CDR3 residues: CSVGLAGVGELFF. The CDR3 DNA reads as TGCAGTGTTGGGCTAGCGGGAGTTGGGGAGCTGTTTTTT.

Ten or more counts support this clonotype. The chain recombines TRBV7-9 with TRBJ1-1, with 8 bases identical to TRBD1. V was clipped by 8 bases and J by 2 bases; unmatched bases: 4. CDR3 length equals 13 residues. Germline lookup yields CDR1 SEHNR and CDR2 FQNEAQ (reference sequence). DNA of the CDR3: TGTGCCAGCCTTGGACAGGGAAACACTGAAGCTTTCTTT. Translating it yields CASLGQGNTEAFF.

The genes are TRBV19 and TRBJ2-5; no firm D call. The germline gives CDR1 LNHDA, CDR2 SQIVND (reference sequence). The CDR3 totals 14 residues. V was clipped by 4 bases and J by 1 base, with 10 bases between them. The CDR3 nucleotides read TGTGCCAGTAGTAGCCATCAGACCCAAGAGACCCAGTACTTC. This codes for CASSSHQTQETQYF.

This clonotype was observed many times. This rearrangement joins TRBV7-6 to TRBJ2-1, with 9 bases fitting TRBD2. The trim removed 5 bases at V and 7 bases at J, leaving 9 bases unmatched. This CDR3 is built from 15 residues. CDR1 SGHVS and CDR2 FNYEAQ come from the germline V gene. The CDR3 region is CASSASRGGRNEQFF. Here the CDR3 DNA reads TGTGCCAGCAGCGCGTCGCGGGGGGGGCGGAATGAGCAGTTCTTC.

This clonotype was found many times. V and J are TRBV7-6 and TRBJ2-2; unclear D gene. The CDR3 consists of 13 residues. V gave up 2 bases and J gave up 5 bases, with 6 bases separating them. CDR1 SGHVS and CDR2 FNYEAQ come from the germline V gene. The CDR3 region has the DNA TGTGCCAGCAGCTTAATGGGGACCGGGGAGCTGTTTTTT. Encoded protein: CASSLMGTGELFF.

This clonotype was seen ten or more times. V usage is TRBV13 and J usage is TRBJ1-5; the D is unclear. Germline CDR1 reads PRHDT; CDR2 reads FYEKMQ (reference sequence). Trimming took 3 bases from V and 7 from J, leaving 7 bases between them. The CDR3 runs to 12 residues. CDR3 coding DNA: TGTGCCAGCAGCTTTGGGCGGCAGCCCCAGCATTTT. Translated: CASSFGRQPQHF.